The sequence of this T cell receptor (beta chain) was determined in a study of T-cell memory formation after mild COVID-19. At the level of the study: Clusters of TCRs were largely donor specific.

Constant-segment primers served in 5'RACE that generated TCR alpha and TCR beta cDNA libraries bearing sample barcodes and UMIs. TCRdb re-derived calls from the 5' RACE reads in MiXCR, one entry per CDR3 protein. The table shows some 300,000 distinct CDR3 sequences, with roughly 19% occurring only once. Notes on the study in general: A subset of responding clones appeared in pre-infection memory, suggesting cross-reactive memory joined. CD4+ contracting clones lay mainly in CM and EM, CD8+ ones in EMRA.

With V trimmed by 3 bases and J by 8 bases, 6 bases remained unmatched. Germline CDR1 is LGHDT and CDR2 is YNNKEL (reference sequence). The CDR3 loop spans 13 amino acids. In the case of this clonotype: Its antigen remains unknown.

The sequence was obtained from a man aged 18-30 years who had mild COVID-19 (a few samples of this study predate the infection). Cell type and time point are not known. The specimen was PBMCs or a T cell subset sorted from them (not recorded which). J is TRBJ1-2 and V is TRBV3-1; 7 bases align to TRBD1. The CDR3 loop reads CASSHLNRGGYTF. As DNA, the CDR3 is TGTGCCAGCAGCCACCTTAACAGGGGCGGCTACACCTTC.